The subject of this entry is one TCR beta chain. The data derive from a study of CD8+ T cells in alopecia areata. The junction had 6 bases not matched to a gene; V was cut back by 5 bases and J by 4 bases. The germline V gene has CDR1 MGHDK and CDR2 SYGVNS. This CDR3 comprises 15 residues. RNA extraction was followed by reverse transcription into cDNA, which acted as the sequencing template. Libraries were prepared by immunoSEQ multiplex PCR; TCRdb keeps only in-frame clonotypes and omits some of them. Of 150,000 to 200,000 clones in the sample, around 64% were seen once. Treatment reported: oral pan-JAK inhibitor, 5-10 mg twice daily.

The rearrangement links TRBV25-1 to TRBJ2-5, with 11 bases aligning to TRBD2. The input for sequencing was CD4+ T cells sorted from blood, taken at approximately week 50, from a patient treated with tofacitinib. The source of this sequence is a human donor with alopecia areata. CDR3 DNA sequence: TGTGCCAGCAGTATAATAGCGGGGGGGCGAGAGACCCAGTACTTC. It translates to CASSIIAGGRETQYF.